A selection of T cell receptor beta chains follows, all from one sample in a study of blood T cell repertoires in COVID-19. Libraries were prepared by immunoSEQ multiplex PCR; TCRdb keeps only in-frame clonotypes and omits some of them. The sample includes 250,000 or so clones, around 90% of them seen just once. The sequencing sample was made of PBMCs or T cells enriched from blood (not recorded which). The receptors originated from a woman aged 30 to 39 with acute COVID-19. Each CDR3 is given without its conserved first and last residue. Each record gives: J gene, V gene, CDR3 protein.

>TRBJ1-6|TRBV4-2
ASSQARDSHSPLH
>TRBJ2-7|TRBV28
ASSLTSGSSYEQY
>TRBJ1-1|TRBV10-3
AISVGVGNTEAF
>TRBJ2-4|TRBV28
ASSLGVRDSLAKNIQY
>TRBJ2-7|TRBV6-2/TRBV6-3
ASSYSIGLEGLKDEQY
>TRBJ2-7|TRBV10-3
AISGGSGPYEQY
>TRBJ2-1|TRBV9
ASSVGLAGGNEQF
>TRBJ1-1|TRBV7-9
ASSLGANTEAF
>TRBJ2-7|TRBV5-4
ASSLGLAGGNSEQY
>TRBJ1-5|TRBV2
ASKHEVPAQPQH
>TRBJ2-7|TRBV27
ASSLVAGVIYEQY
>TRBJ1-6|TRBV6-5
ASSYRRVNSPLH
>TRBJ2-7|TRBV3-1/TRBV3-2
ASSQGGLADVYEQY
>TRBJ2-2|TRBV30
AWFPPGIFYTGELF
>TRBJ2-7|TRBV28
ASSPSRASFGVQY
>TRBJ1-3|TRBV3-1/TRBV3-2
ASSPFSGNTIY
>TRBJ2-2|TRBV19
ASSMRGEIGVPTGELF
>TRBJ2-1|TRBV7-9
ASSLVGREPSYNEQF
>TRBJ2-3|TRBV7-2
ASSSNADTQY
>TRBJ1-3|TRBV19
ASSIRRQLLGNTIY
>TRBJ2-1|TRBV13
ASRTRLGEQF
>TRBJ1-1|TRBV24-1
ATRRTSNTEAF
>TRBJ2-7|TRBV19
ASNPQGADVEQY
>TRBJ2-1|TRBV27
ASSFGREDEQF
>TRBJ1-5|TRBV28
ASRRGQGTSQPQH
>TRBJ1-2|TRBV4-2
ASSQVVLSTEEGYT
>TRBJ2-2|TRBV12-3/TRBV12-4
ASSFISGELF
>TRBJ2-3|TRBV19
ASSPQADSTDTQY
>TRBJ1-5|TRBV24-1
ATSDSGTGHQPQH
>TRBJ2-5|TRBV5-4
ASSPSGRTNQETQY
>TRBJ2-2|TRBV18
ASSPPVGQGSGELF
>TRBJ2-5|TRBV4-1
ASSQDQLAGGVTQY
>TRBJ1-6|TRBV11-2
ASSDTTGTDYNSPLH
>TRBJ2-7|TRBV7-3
ASSKHPAGTSGSYEQY
>TRBJ1-2|TRBV14
ASSPSGNSYGYT
>TRBJ1-2|TRBV12-3/TRBV12-4
ASSSEGVGGYT
>TRBJ2-3|TRBV7-2
ASSYRGYLAVLTDTQY
>TRBJ1-1|TRBV5-1
ASSSMDSTEAF